The rows below give T cell receptor beta chains drawn from one sample of a study of technical replicates of blood from a handful of donors. Assay: immunoSEQ multiplex PCR; the TCRdb copy retains only in-frame clones and omits some. The sample holds 84,000 or so clones, around 94% seen once. The material sequenced was T cells isolated from PBMCs. All receptors come from a human donor in good health. CDR3s include the opening cysteine and the closing phenylalanine or tryptophan. Fields, in order: D gene, clone size, J gene, V gene, CDR3 DNA, CDR3 protein. D genes are given only for firm matches. Only some rows state a clone size, as once, few, many or a class for expanded clones.

D gene: .; clone size: .; J gene: TRBJ2-2; V gene: TRBV2; CDR3 DNA: TGTGCCAGAGCAAGAGCGGATAACACCGGGGAGCTGTTTTTT; CDR3 protein: CARARADNTGELFF
D gene: .; clone size: .; J gene: TRBJ2-1; V gene: TRBV5-8; CDR3 DNA: TGTGCCAGCAGCTTGGAGCTAGCTAATTACGCTGAGCAGTTCTTC; CDR3 protein: CASSLELANYAEQFF
D gene: .; clone size: .; J gene: TRBJ1-6; V gene: TRBV6-5; CDR3 DNA: TGTGCCAGCACATGGGGCCGAAATGGTGGTTCACCCCTCCACTTT; CDR3 protein: CASTWGRNGGSPLHF
D gene: .; clone size: .; J gene: TRBJ2-6; V gene: TRBV27; CDR3 DNA: TGTGCCAGCAGCCTCCAGGGCTCTGGGGCCAACGTCCTGACTTTC; CDR3 protein: CASSLQGSGANVLTF
D gene: .; clone size: .; J gene: TRBJ2-3; V gene: TRBV7-6; CDR3 DNA: TGTGCCAGCAGCTTAGCGTCGGCGGATTACACAGATACGCAGTATTTT; CDR3 protein: CASSLASADYTDTQYF
D gene: .; clone size: .; J gene: TRBJ1-2; V gene: TRBV7-9; CDR3 DNA: TGTGCCAGCAGCGCGAGTTCACGAAGTCAGGGTGGCTACACCTTC; CDR3 protein: CASSASSRSQGGYTF
D gene: TRBD2; clone size: once; J gene: TRBJ2-7; V gene: TRBV25-1; CDR3 DNA: TGTGCCAGCAGTGAGCGCGGGAGCCCTACAGAGCAGTACTTC; CDR3 protein: CASSERGSPTEQYF
D gene: .; clone size: .; J gene: TRBJ1-5; V gene: TRBV28; CDR3 DNA: TGTGCCAGCAGTTTCCACCAGTGGGGGGGGAGTCGCAATCAGCCCCAGCATTTT; CDR3 protein: CASSFHQWGGSRNQPQHF
D gene: TRBD2; clone size: .; J gene: TRBJ2-1; V gene: TRBV7-9; CDR3 DNA: TGTGCCACCGGGACCGGGACTAGCGCATCAAGCTCCTACAATGAGCAGTTCTTC; CDR3 protein: CATGTGTSASSSYNEQFF
D gene: TRBD2; clone size: .; J gene: TRBJ2-5; V gene: TRBV9; CDR3 DNA: TGTGCCAGCAGCCCTAGAGGTAGCGGGGGAGCCCCAGAGACCCAGTACTTC; CDR3 protein: CASSPRGSGGAPETQYF
D gene: TRBD2; clone size: .; J gene: TRBJ2-3; V gene: TRBV14; CDR3 DNA: TGTGCCAGCAGCCGACGGCGGCCAGCGGGGGGCCCGAACCCCACAGATACGCAGTATTTT; CDR3 protein: CASSRRRPAGGPNPTDTQYF
D gene: TRBD1; clone size: .; J gene: TRBJ2-1; V gene: TRBV15; CDR3 DNA: TGTGCCACCAGCAGGGAAACAGGGGGCGCCTACAATGAGCAGTTCTTC; CDR3 protein: CATSRETGGAYNEQFF
D gene: TRBD1; clone size: .; J gene: TRBJ2-1; V gene: TRBV30; CDR3 DNA: TGTGCCTGGAGCAGGGACAGGGGGAAGTCCTACAATGAGCAGTTCTTC; CDR3 protein: CAWSRDRGKSYNEQFF
D gene: .; clone size: .; J gene: TRBJ1-2; V gene: TRBV5-6; CDR3 DNA: TGTGCCAGCCTGGCTGGAGGGGTCTATGGCTACACCTTC; CDR3 protein: CASLAGGVYGYTF
D gene: TRBD2; clone size: once; J gene: TRBJ2-7; V gene: TRBV13; CDR3 DNA: TGTGCCAGCAGCTTAGGCCTAGGGCTAGCGGACTACGAGCAGTACTTC; CDR3 protein: CASSLGLGLADYEQYF
D gene: TRBD2; clone size: .; J gene: TRBJ2-2; V gene: TRBV5-1; CDR3 DNA: TGCGCCAGCAGCTTGGCCGGACTAGCGGGGGCCGGGGAGCTGTTTTTT; CDR3 protein: CASSLAGLAGAGELFF
D gene: TRBD2; clone size: .; J gene: TRBJ2-3; V gene: TRBV11-3; CDR3 DNA: TGTGCCAGCAGCCCATATAGCGGGAGCACAGATACGCAGTATTTT; CDR3 protein: CASSPYSGSTDTQYF
D gene: .; clone size: .; J gene: TRBJ1-2; V gene: TRBV6-4; CDR3 DNA: TGTGCCAGCAGTGCAACACAGGCCCGGGCCGGCGGCTACACCTTC; CDR3 protein: CASSATQARAGGYTF
D gene: .; clone size: few; J gene: TRBJ1-4; V gene: TRBV7-9; CDR3 DNA: TGTGCCAGCAGCAGAGCGGGGGCCTTTGAAAAACTGTTTTTT; CDR3 protein: CASSRAGAFEKLFF
D gene: .; clone size: .; J gene: TRBJ2-7; V gene: TRBV7-9; CDR3 DNA: TGTGCCAGCAGCTTAACTCAATCGAGGGAGCAGTACTTC; CDR3 protein: CASSLTQSREQYF
D gene: TRBD2; clone size: once; J gene: TRBJ2-3; V gene: TRBV7-9; CDR3 DNA: TGTGCCAGCAGCTTGGCGGGGGGGAGCACAGATACGCAGTATTTT; CDR3 protein: CASSLAGGSTDTQYF
D gene: .; clone size: .; J gene: TRBJ1-1; V gene: TRBV7-6; CDR3 DNA: TGTGCCAGCAGTAAAGACACGGACACTGAAGCTTTCTTT; CDR3 protein: CASSKDTDTEAFF
D gene: TRBD1; clone size: .; J gene: TRBJ1-2; V gene: TRBV28; CDR3 DNA: TGTGCCAGCAGTCCTACAGGGGGCGCGCGGGGCTACACCTTC; CDR3 protein: CASSPTGGARGYTF
D gene: .; clone size: .; J gene: TRBJ2-5; V gene: TRBV19; CDR3 DNA: TGTGCCAGTAGTACAAAGGTTCAGGGGTTTCAAGAGACCCAGTACTTC; CDR3 protein: CASSTKVQGFQETQYF
D gene: TRBD2; clone size: .; J gene: TRBJ2-3; V gene: TRBV7-9; CDR3 DNA: TGTGCCAGCAGGCCAAGACTAGCGGGTCCCCAAGATACGCAGTATTTT; CDR3 protein: CASRPRLAGPQDTQYF
D gene: TRBD2; clone size: .; J gene: TRBJ2-1; V gene: TRBV9; CDR3 DNA: TGTGCCAGCAGCGGAGGACTAGCGGGAAGCGGGAATGAGCAGTTCTTC; CDR3 protein: CASSGGLAGSGNEQFF
D gene: TRBD1; clone size: .; J gene: TRBJ2-2; V gene: TRBV29-1; CDR3 DNA: TGCAGCGTTGGCCTGAAGCTAGGGGGCGGTGGGGAGCTGTTTTTT; CDR3 protein: CSVGLKLGGGGELFF
D gene: TRBD1; clone size: .; J gene: TRBJ2-7; V gene: TRBV27; CDR3 DNA: TGTGCCAGCAGCCTCGGGACAGGGGCATCCTACGAGCAGTACTTC; CDR3 protein: CASSLGTGASYEQYF
D gene: .; clone size: .; J gene: TRBJ2-1; V gene: TRBV9; CDR3 DNA: TGTGCCAGCAGCGCACGGATTATGAACAGGGCACCCTACAATGAGCAGTTCTTC; CDR3 protein: CASSARIMNRAPYNEQFF
D gene: TRBD2; clone size: .; J gene: TRBJ2-7; V gene: TRBV27; CDR3 DNA: TGTGCCAGCAGTCTCGCCGGGACTAGCGGGAGTGGGGAGCAGTACTTC; CDR3 protein: CASSLAGTSGSGEQYF
D gene: .; clone size: .; J gene: TRBJ2-7; V gene: TRBV27; CDR3 DNA: TGTGCCAGCAGTCCCACTAAAGGACAAGGCTACGAGCAGTACTTC; CDR3 protein: CASSPTKGQGYEQYF
D gene: TRBD2; clone size: .; J gene: TRBJ2-3; V gene: TRBV27; CDR3 DNA: TGTGCCAGCAGTTTTAGCGGGGGCACAGATACGCAGTATTTT; CDR3 protein: CASSFSGGTDTQYF
D gene: .; clone size: .; J gene: TRBJ1-2; V gene: TRBV5-1; CDR3 DNA: TGCGCCAGCAGGGGGCGCAGCCAATTAGGTCTATACGGCTACACCTTC; CDR3 protein: CASRGRSQLGLYGYTF
D gene: TRBD1; clone size: .; J gene: TRBJ2-2; V gene: TRBV27; CDR3 DNA: TGTGCCAGCAGTACGACAGGGGGCACCGGGGAGCTGTTTTTT; CDR3 protein: CASSTTGGTGELFF
D gene: TRBD1; clone size: .; J gene: TRBJ1-2; V gene: TRBV29-1; CDR3 DNA: TGCAGCGTTGTGACAGGGGACGCCTATGGCTACACCTTC; CDR3 protein: CSVVTGDAYGYTF
D gene: .; clone size: .; J gene: TRBJ1-4; V gene: TRBV18; CDR3 DNA: TGTGCCAGCTCACCTTCACGGACTTCCGAAAAACTGTTTTTT; CDR3 protein: CASSPSRTSEKLFF
D gene: TRBD1; clone size: .; J gene: TRBJ2-1; V gene: TRBV5-1; CDR3 DNA: TGCGCCAGCAGCCGTCAGGACAGGACCAGTTCGAACAATGAGCAGTTCTTC; CDR3 protein: CASSRQDRTSSNNEQFF
D gene: .; clone size: .; J gene: TRBJ1-1; V gene: TRBV20-1; CDR3 DNA: TGCAGTGCTAGACTAAACACTGAAGCTTTCTTT; CDR3 protein: CSARLNTEAFF
D gene: TRBD1; clone size: .; J gene: TRBJ2-1; V gene: TRBV5-1; CDR3 DNA: TGCGCCAGCAGCTGGACCCGGGACAGACAGTACAATGAGCAGTTCTTC; CDR3 protein: CASSWTRDRQYNEQFF
D gene: TRBD1; clone size: .; J gene: TRBJ2-7; V gene: TRBV28; CDR3 DNA: TGTGCCAGCAGTTTGTACAGGGGGCTCTACGAGCAGTACTTC; CDR3 protein: CASSLYRGLYEQYF
D gene: TRBD1; clone size: .; J gene: TRBJ2-5; V gene: TRBV29-1; CDR3 DNA: TGCAGCGTTGAACCTCGAGGACAGGCGCAAGAGACCCAGTACTTC; CDR3 protein: CSVEPRGQAQETQYF
D gene: TRBD2; clone size: .; J gene: TRBJ2-3; V gene: TRBV5-8; CDR3 DNA: TGTGCCAGCAGCTTGGTGTCTAGCGGGGGGTACCCCACGCAGTATTTT; CDR3 protein: CASSLVSSGGYPTQYF
D gene: .; clone size: .; J gene: TRBJ1-4; V gene: TRBV7-9; CDR3 DNA: TGTGCCAGCAGGAGCAACAGGGACGCTAATGAAAAACTGTTTTTT; CDR3 protein: CASRSNRDANEKLFF
D gene: TRBD2; clone size: .; J gene: TRBJ2-1; V gene: TRBV6-6; CDR3 DNA: TGTGCCAGCAGTTACTCGGGACTAGCGGGAGCCCTCGCGGAGTTCTTC; CDR3 protein: CASSYSGLAGALAEFF
D gene: TRBD1; clone size: .; J gene: TRBJ1-2; V gene: TRBV7-3; CDR3 DNA: TGTGCCAGCAGCTTAAACAGGGGGGATGGCTACACCTTC; CDR3 protein: CASSLNRGDGYTF
D gene: .; clone size: .; J gene: TRBJ2-7; V gene: TRBV6-5; CDR3 DNA: TGTGCCAGCAGACCGCCTTCGGGGGTTGACGAGCAGTACTTC; CDR3 protein: CASRPPSGVDEQYF
D gene: .; clone size: once; J gene: TRBJ1-1; V gene: TRBV19; CDR3 DNA: TGTGCCAGTAGTATTTATGACAGCCCCAACACTGAAGCTTTCTTT; CDR3 protein: CASSIYDSPNTEAFF
D gene: .; clone size: once; J gene: TRBJ2-5; V gene: TRBV9; CDR3 DNA: TGTGCCAGCAGCGTAGGTGTTAGCGTGCAAGAGACCCAGTACTTC; CDR3 protein: CASSVGVSVQETQYF
D gene: TRBD1; clone size: .; J gene: TRBJ2-5; V gene: TRBV10-1; CDR3 DNA: TGCGCCAGCAGTGACAGGGGGCGAGAGACCCAGTACTTC; CDR3 protein: CASSDRGRETQYF
D gene: .; clone size: .; J gene: TRBJ1-2; V gene: TRBV19; CDR3 DNA: TGTGCCAGCCTCGACTGGGGGGTGGGTCGCTACACCTTC; CDR3 protein: CASLDWGVGRYTF
D gene: .; clone size: .; J gene: TRBJ2-7; V gene: TRBV28; CDR3 DNA: TGTGCCAGCAGTTTTCCGCCAGGGCGGCCCCTACGCGAGCAGTACTTC; CDR3 protein: CASSFPPGRPLREQYF
D gene: .; clone size: .; J gene: TRBJ2-5; V gene: TRBV27; CDR3 DNA: TGTGCCAGCAGTCTACAGGGAGTCCAAGAGACCCAGTACTTC; CDR3 protein: CASSLQGVQETQYF
D gene: .; clone size: .; J gene: TRBJ1-5; V gene: TRBV19; CDR3 DNA: TGTGCCAGTAGTATCCGACCGGGGGAAAATAGCAATCAGCCCCAGCATTTT; CDR3 protein: CASSIRPGENSNQPQHF
D gene: .; clone size: .; J gene: TRBJ2-7; V gene: TRBV11-2; CDR3 DNA: TGTGCCAGCAGCTTGGTGGGGGGATGGAACGAGCAGTACTTC; CDR3 protein: CASSLVGGWNEQYF
D gene: TRBD1; clone size: .; J gene: TRBJ1-5; V gene: TRBV29-1; CDR3 DNA: TGCAGCGTGGGACAGGGGGCCAATCAGCCCCAGCATTTT; CDR3 protein: CSVGQGANQPQHF
D gene: .; clone size: .; J gene: TRBJ1-1; V gene: TRBV7-9; CDR3 DNA: TGTGCCAGCAGCTTCTCCACGCCGGGACTGCCGAACACTGAAGCTTTCTTT; CDR3 protein: CASSFSTPGLPNTEAFF
D gene: TRBD1; clone size: .; J gene: TRBJ1-3; V gene: TRBV7-2; CDR3 DNA: TGTGCCAGCAGCCCGAGGGGGCCCTCTGGAAACACCATATATTTT; CDR3 protein: CASSPRGPSGNTIYF
D gene: TRBD1; clone size: .; J gene: TRBJ2-5; V gene: TRBV18; CDR3 DNA: TGTGCCAGCTCACCGGGACAGGGTGTGGAGACCCAGTACTTC; CDR3 protein: CASSPGQGVETQYF
D gene: TRBD1; clone size: .; J gene: TRBJ2-2; V gene: TRBV28; CDR3 DNA: TGTGCCAGCAGGGGGACAGGCTTCACCGGGGAGCTGTTTTTT; CDR3 protein: CASRGTGFTGELFF